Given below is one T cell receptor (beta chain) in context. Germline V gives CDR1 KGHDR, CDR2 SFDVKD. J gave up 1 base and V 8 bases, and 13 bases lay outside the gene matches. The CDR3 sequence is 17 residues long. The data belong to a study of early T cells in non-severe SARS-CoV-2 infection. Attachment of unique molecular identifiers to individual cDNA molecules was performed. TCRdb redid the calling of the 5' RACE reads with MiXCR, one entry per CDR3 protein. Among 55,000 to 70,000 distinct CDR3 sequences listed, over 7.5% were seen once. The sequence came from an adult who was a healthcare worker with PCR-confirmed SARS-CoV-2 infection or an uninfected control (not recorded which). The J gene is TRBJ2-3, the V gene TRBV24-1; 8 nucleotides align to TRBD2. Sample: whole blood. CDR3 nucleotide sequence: TGTGCCACCACGGGGGGACCACTAGCGGAGGGCACAGATACGCAGTATTTT. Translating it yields CATTGGPLAEGTDTQYF.